The entry below describes one T cell receptor beta chain. This record comes from a study of cytomegalovirus exposure and HLA in healthy donors. The primer mix had 60 Vbeta and 13 Jbeta primers. Here immunoSEQ multiplex PCR was the method, and the copy in TCRdb shows in-frame clones only, minus some. The sample shows approximately 200,000 clones, 65% to 80% of them seen only once. Material: PBMCs. The source of this sequence is a girl aged 2 to 10 in good health and CMV-seronegative.

The CDR3, as DNA: TGTGCCAGCAGCTTATATCGGGGAAGCGGGAGAGAGACCCAGTACTTC. Protein: CASSLYRGSGRETQYF. The chain recombines TRBV11-2 with TRBJ2-5; 8 bases fit TRBD2. The CDR3 is 16 amino acids. V gave up 2 bases and J gave up 4 bases; unmatched junction bases: 9. Germline-derived CDR1 and CDR2 are SGHAT and FQNNGV.